The 27 T cell receptor beta chains below all came from one sample that was sequenced in a study of vaccination and CD4 T cells after COVID-19 (dated by TCRdb to between 2021 and 2023). Libraries were made using PCR. The reads were generated on an Illumina iSeq 100. DNA from cultured CD4+ T cells underwent TCR sequencing with the Oncomine TCR Beta short-read assay at the Johns Hopkins FTIC core. The public sequencing data were trimmed at Q25 with fastp and processed into clonotypes with MiXCR by TCRdb, which kept only in-frame beta chains. A single entry per CDR3 protein holds the most common genes and DNA from its merged rows. Recorded for this sample are about 12,000 distinct CDR3 sequences; approximately 83% of them occurred a single time. Approximately 11% of the sample is taken by the ten largest. This specimen's treatment or condition label, per the study, means: roughly 11-day PBMC culture with coronavirus spike peptide pools or control peptides (ViraFEST assay).

No cognate antigen is known for these TCRs. Sequenced material: CD4+ T cells from blood, cultured in vitro. Every receptor here comes from a human donor who had recovered from COVID-19.

V usage is TRBV2 and J usage is TRBJ2-3, with 7 bases identical to TRBD1. CDR1 SNHLY and CDR2 FYNNEI come from the germline V gene. CDR3 length: 15 amino acids. V was pared by 6 bases and J by 2 bases, with 8 bases of the junction left unmatched. CDR3 nucleotides: TGTGCCAGCAGATTACAGGGGTCCCCCACAGATACGCAGTATTTT. Encoded protein: CASRLQGSPTDTQYF. Filled out from reference TRBV2 and TRBJ2-3, the complete variable domain reads EPEVTQTPSHQVTQMGQEVILRCVPISNHLYFYWYRQILGQKVEFLVSFYNNEISEKSEIFDDQFSVERPDGSNFTLKIRSTKLEDSAMYFCASRLQGSPTDTQYFGPGTRLTVL.

The chain combines TRBV2 with TRBJ2-2; the D is unclear. V was pared by 5 bases and J by 4 bases, with 8 bases between. This CDR3 has 13 residues. The germline CDR1 and CDR2 sequences are SNHLY and FYNNEI. The CDR3 sequence is CASSQRFTGELFF. DNA for the CDR3: TGTGCCAGCAGTCAGAGATTCACCGGGGAGCTGTTTTTT.

V is TRBV7-2 and J is TRBJ1-5; tentative D call: TRBD1 (6 bases). The germline CDR1 and CDR2 sequences are SGHTA and FQGNSA. The V and J ends lost 5 bases and 0 bases respectively, with 11 bases between them. The CDR3 is 15 amino acids. This CDR3 reads CASSPQGYSNQPQHF. In DNA form, the CDR3 reads TGTGCCAGCAGCCCCCAGGGGTATAGCAATCAGCCCCAGCATTTT.

The chain has TRBV12-3 or TRBV12-4 and TRBJ1-6; D not certain. Trimming took 2 bases from V and 9 from J, leaving 8 bases between them. The CDR3 loop spans 13 amino acids. CDR3 DNA sequence: TGTGCCAGCAGTTTATTGCCAGGTTCACCCCTCCACTTT. Its protein product is CASSLLPGSPLHF.

The chain recombines TRBV6-2 or TRBV6-3 with TRBJ1-5; the D is unclear. V lost 2 bases and J lost 3, with 20 bases in between. Germline lookup yields CDR1 MNHEY and CDR2 SVGEGT. There are 18 residues in the CDR3. CDR3 protein: CASSYLRDVGGINQPQHF. CDR3 sequence (DNA): TGTGCCAGCAGTTACCTCCGGGATGTGGGCGGCATCAATCAGCCCCAGCATTTT.

Remarks on this clonotype: The junction and the germline gene differ at one end; a read error may be behind it. The chain recombines TRBV6-5 with TRBJ2-2, with TRBD2 identical over 14 bases. The length of the CDR3 is 17 residues. Germline CDR1 and CDR2: MNHEY and SVGAGI. The CDR3 protein is CASSYSGLAGDTGEPFF. Here the CDR3 DNA reads TGTGCCAGCAGTTACTCGGGACTAGCGGGAGATACCGGGGAGCCGTTTTTT.

This chain links TRBV28 with TRBJ1-6, with 8 bases lining up with TRBD1. Trimming at V came to 7 bases and at J to 5 bases, leaving 4 bases not matched to a gene. From germline, CDR1 is MDHEN and CDR2 SYDVKM. The CDR3 totals 14 residues. In DNA form, the CDR3 reads TGTGCCAGCACTAAGGACAGGGATAATTCACCCCTCCACTTT. Translating gives CASTKDRDNSPLHF.

The chain links TRBV15 to TRBJ2-2, with 7 bases fitting TRBD2. Germline lookup yields CDR1 LNHNV and CDR2 YYDKDF (reference sequence). This CDR3 is 14 amino acids long. Germline trimming cut 0 bases from V and 6 bases from J; bases unmatched to any gene: 1. CDR3 DNA sequence: TGTGCCACCAGCAGAGATCGGGGGGCCGGGGAGCTGTTTTTT. It yields the protein CATSRDRGAGELFF. Full variable domain (rest looked up from reference TRBV15 and TRBJ2-2): DAMVIQNPRYQVTQFGKPVTLSCSQTLNHNVMYWYQQKSSQAPKLLFHYYDKDFNNEADTPDNFQSRRPNTSFCFLDIRSPGLGDTAMYLCATSRDRGAGELFFGEGSRLTVL.

The rearrangement links TRBV2 to TRBJ1-1, with D hard to call. The CDR3 covers 13 residues. Trimming removed 3 bases at V and 6 bases at J, with 11 bases between. Germline lookup yields CDR1 SNHLY and CDR2 FYNNEI. CDR3 residues: CASSEGYGSEAFF. CDR3 sequence (DNA): TGTGCCAGCAGTGAGGGGTATGGGTCTGAAGCTTTCTTT.

The genes are TRBV6-1 and TRBJ2-3; unclear D gene. The V end was cut by 6 bases, the J end by 0 bases, with 7 bases between. Germline V gene sequence: CDR1 MNHNS, CDR2 SASEGT. The CDR3 length is 13 residues. This chain's CDR3 is CASRPPSTDTQYF. CDR3 DNA sequence: TGTGCCAGCAGACCTCCTAGCACAGATACGCAGTATTTT.

The chain employs TRBV6-1 and TRBJ1-2; the match to TRBD1 covers 9 bases. The junction had 7 bases not matched to a gene; V was cut back by 7 bases and J by 4 bases. The CDR3 totals 14 residues. Germline CDR1 reads MNHNS; CDR2 reads SASEGT. CDR3 region: CASKTGGASYGYTF. CDR3 sequence (DNA): TGTGCCAGCAAAACAGGGGGCGCGAGCTATGGCTACACCTTC.

Judged by abundance, this clonotype is medium-sized (0.01 to 0.1%). The gene calls are TRBV19 and TRBJ1-5; weak D call: TRBD1 (5 bases). Trimming took off 6 bases at V and 0 bases at J, with 9 bases between the two ends. This CDR3 spans 14 amino acids. Looked up from germline, CDR1 is LNHDA and CDR2 is SQIVND (reference sequence). The CDR3 bases are TGTGCCAGTAGGAGGGGAGATAGCAATCAGCCCCAGCATTTT. It yields the protein CASRRGDSNQPQHF.

This sequence joins TRBV6-1 and TRBJ2-7; unclear D gene. The CDR3 length is 11 residues. Germline V gene data show CDR1 as MNHNS and CDR2 as SASEGT. V was cut by 6 bases and J by 3 bases, with 6 bases left in between. DNA for the CDR3: TGTGCCAGCAGGACTCACTACGAGCAGTACTTC. Amino acid sequence: CASRTHYEQYF.

The chain carries TRBV5-4 and TRBJ2-7; 10 bases fit TRBD1. This CDR3 spans 15 amino acids. Losses at the gene ends were 3 bases for V and 4 bases for J; bases not matched to a gene: 7. Germline values: CDR1 SGHNT, CDR2 YYREEE (reference sequence). The CDR3 DNA reads TGTGCCAGCAGCTATCCCGGGACAGGGGTTTACGAGCAGTACTTC. This codes for CASSYPGTGVYEQYF.

The chain carries TRBV7-9 and TRBJ1-5, with TRBD1 identical over 8 bases. The CDR3 totals 16 residues. V lost 5 bases and J lost 2; bases outside the gene matches: 8. CDR1 SEHNR and CDR2 FQNEAQ come from the germline V gene (reference sequence). CDR3 coding DNA: TGTGCCAGCAGCGGCACCAGGGGGCATGGCAATCAGCCCCAGCATTTT. Translated, it gives CASSGTRGHGNQPQHF.

The V call is TRBV27, the J call TRBJ2-5; the D is unclear. The V gene lost 6 bases and the J gene lost 5 bases, with 7 bases spanning the gap. The CDR3 is 11 residues long. Germline values: CDR1 MNHEY, CDR2 SMNVEV (reference sequence). CDR3 sequence: CASRGWETQYF. The CDR3 region has the DNA TGTGCCAGCAGGGGGTGGGAGACCCAGTACTTC.

This clonotype ranks as large. The V gene is TRBV19, the J gene TRBJ1-5; D ambiguous. This CDR3 has 14 amino acids. Germline V lookup: CDR1 LNHDA, CDR2 SQIVND (reference sequence). V was clipped by 3 bases and J by 4 bases, with 10 bases between them. The CDR3 is CASSMSARNQPQHF. The DNA for the CDR3 is TGTGCCAGTAGTATGTCCGCGAGGAATCAGCCCCAGCATTTT.

The chain combines TRBV24-1 with TRBJ2-1, with TRBD1 as a possible D gene (6 bases). The V gene's germline CDR1 is KGHDR and CDR2 SFDVKD. The CDR3 has 14 amino acids. V gave up 5 bases and J gave up 3 bases, with 10 bases separating them. Here the CDR3 DNA reads TGTGCCACCAGTGGGGTAGGGGGCTACAATGAGCAGTTCTTC. It translates to CATSGVGGYNEQFF.

The chain is built from TRBV20-1 and TRBJ1-2; D ambiguous. There are 14 residues in the CDR3. Between the trimmed V and J ends, which lost 0 bases and 3 bases, there was a span of 11 bases. Germline values: CDR1 DFQATT, CDR2 SNEGSKA (reference sequence). The CDR3, as DNA: TGCAGTGCTAGAGATCAGAGATCGGACTATGGCTACACCTTC. The encoded protein is CSARDQRSDYGYTF.

This clonotype has a handful of counts. The J gene is TRBJ1-6, the V gene TRBV7-2, with D unresolved. Trimming took off 3 bases at V and 7 bases at J, with 13 bases between the two ends. The V gene's germline CDR1 is SGHTA and CDR2 FQGNSA. The CDR3 covers 15 residues. CDR3 nucleotide sequence: TGTGCCAGCAGCTTGGGCCATTCCCCAAATTCACCCCTCCACTTT. The encoded protein is CASSLGHSPNSPLHF. Combining the CDR3 with reference TRBV7-2 and TRBJ1-6 gives the whole variable domain GAGVSQSPSNKVTEKGKDVELRCDPISGHTALYWYRQSLGQGLEFLIYFQGNSAPDKSGLPSDRFSAERTGGSVSTLTIQRTQQEDSAVYLCASSLGHSPNSPLHFGNGTRLTVT.

The J gene is TRBJ2-7, the V gene TRBV6-2 or TRBV6-3; a possible D gene is TRBD1 (5 bases). There are 13 residues in the CDR3. From germline, CDR1 is MNHEY and CDR2 SVGEGT. V gave up 7 bases and J gave up 4 bases, with 14 bases separating them. As DNA, the CDR3 is TGTGCCAGCACTCGACAGAGCAGATACGAGCAGTACTTC. Protein product: CASTRQSRYEQYF.

The rearrangement joins TRBV20-1 to TRBJ2-7; TRBD2 matches 11 bases. CDR1 and CDR2 (germline): DFQATT, SNEGSKA (reference sequence). Losses at the gene ends were 3 bases for V and 5 bases for J; bases not matched to a gene: 9. The CDR3 loop spans 15 amino acids. The CDR3 DNA sequence: TGCAGTGCTAGGGACCGACTAGCGGGGATAAACGAGCAGTACTTC. The encoded protein is CSARDRLAGINEQYF.

The chain carries TRBV6-4 and TRBJ1-2; 9 bases are shared with TRBD1. Germline trimming cut 2 bases from V and 8 bases from J; bases unmatched to any gene: 9. The CDR3 spans 15 residues. Looked up from germline, CDR1 is MRHNA and CDR2 is SNTAGT. The CDR3 sequence: CASSDISTGGSGYTF. In DNA form, the CDR3 reads TGTGCCAGCAGTGACATCTCTACAGGGGGCTCGGGCTACACCTTC.

The chain uses TRBV7-2 and TRBJ2-2; 7 bases map to TRBD2. The CDR3 has 17 residues. V shed 3 bases, J shed 7 bases, and the junction held 14 bases outside the gene matches. CDR1 is SGHTA and CDR2 is FQGNSA in the germline V gene. The CDR3 sequence: CASSLRPGREKIGELFF. The CDR3 DNA reads as TGTGCCAGCAGCTTGCGGCCAGGGCGGGAGAAGATCGGGGAGCTGTTTTTT. The entire variable domain, with the rest obtained from reference TRBV7-2 and TRBJ2-2, is as follows: GAGVSQSPSNKVTEKGKDVELRCDPISGHTALYWYRQSLGQGLEFLIYFQGNSAPDKSGLPSDRFSAERTGGSVSTLTIQRTQQEDSAVYLCASSLRPGREKIGELFFGEGSRLTVL.

The chain employs TRBV6-2 or TRBV6-3 and TRBJ1-5; the D gene is possibly TRBD1 (6 bases). Germline V lookup: CDR1 MNHEY, CDR2 SVGEGT. V shed 7 bases and J shed 6 bases, with 13 bases lying between them. This CDR3 has 13 amino acids. CDR3 in DNA: TGTGCCAGCAAGCAGGGGCAGGGTCAGCCCCAGCATTTT. This gives the protein CASKQGQGQPQHF.

A single count supports this clonotype. This chain links TRBV12-3 or TRBV12-4 with TRBJ1-2; a weak D match, TRBD1 (6 bases). The CDR3 loop spans 15 amino acids. The V end was cut by 2 bases, the J end by 6 bases, with 16 bases between. The CDR3 nucleotides read TGTGCCAGCAGTTTACCGCCTGGGGGGCAAAATGGCTACACCTTC. It translates to CASSLPPGGQNGYTF.

This chain joins TRBV4-1 and TRBJ1-5; D not certain. Trimming took off 1 base at V and 3 bases at J, with 16 bases between the two ends. Germline values: CDR1 MGHRA, CDR2 YSYEKL. There are 17 residues in the CDR3. CDR3 bases: TGCGCCAGCAGCCAAGGGGCGGCAGGACGGGACAATCAGCCCCAGCATTTT. It translates to CASSQGAAGRDNQPQHF.